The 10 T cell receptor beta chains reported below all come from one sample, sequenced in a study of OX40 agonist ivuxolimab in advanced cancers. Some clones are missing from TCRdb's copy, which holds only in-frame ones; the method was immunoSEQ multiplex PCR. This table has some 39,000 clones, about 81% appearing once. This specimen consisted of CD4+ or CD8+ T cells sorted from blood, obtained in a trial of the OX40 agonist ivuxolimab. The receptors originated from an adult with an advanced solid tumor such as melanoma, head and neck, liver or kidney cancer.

Here the CDR3 reads CASSPSSLNSGNTIYF. The DNA of the CDR3 is TGTGCCAGCTCACCTTCGTCGCTGAACTCTGGAAACACCATATATTTT. The chain uses TRBV18 and TRBJ1-3; no reliable D call. Germline V CDR1 and CDR2: KGHSH, LQKENI. Trimming took 3 bases from V and 0 from J, leaving 12 bases between them. The CDR3 is 16 residues long.

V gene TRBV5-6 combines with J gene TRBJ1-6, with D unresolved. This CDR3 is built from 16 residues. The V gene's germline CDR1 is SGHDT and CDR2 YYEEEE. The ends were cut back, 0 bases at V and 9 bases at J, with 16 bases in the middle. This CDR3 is CASSLDPGVRSSPLHF. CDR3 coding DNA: TGTGCCAGCAGCTTGGATCCCGGGGTACGGAGTTCACCCCTCCACTTT.

This CDR3 is CASSYRAANYGYTF. DNA of the CDR3: TGTGCCAGCAGTTACAGGGCAGCTAACTATGGCTACACCTTC. The chain uses TRBV6-5 and TRBJ1-2, with unresolved D. Looked up from germline, CDR1 is MNHEY and CDR2 is SVGAGI. The CDR3 totals 14 residues. Trimming removed 2 bases from V and 0 bases from J, with 7 bases in between.

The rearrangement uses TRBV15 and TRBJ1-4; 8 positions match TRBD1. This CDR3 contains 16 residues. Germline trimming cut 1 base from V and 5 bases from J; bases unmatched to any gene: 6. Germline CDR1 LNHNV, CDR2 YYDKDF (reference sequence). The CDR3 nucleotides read TGTGCCACCAGCAGAGGGGGGACAGGCAACAATGAAAAACTGTTTTTT. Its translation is CATSRGGTGNNEKLFF.

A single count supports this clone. This chain's CDR3 is CASSPGRGSTDTQYF. The CDR3 region has the DNA TGTGCCAGCTCACCAGGGAGGGGATCCACAGATACGCAGTATTTT. This chain uses TRBV18 with TRBJ2-3; 7 nucleotides match TRBD2. With 2 bases clipped from V and 2 bases from J, the junction kept 4 bases outside the gene matches. Germline V gene data show CDR1 as KGHSH and CDR2 as LQKENI. The CDR3 loop spans 15 amino acids.

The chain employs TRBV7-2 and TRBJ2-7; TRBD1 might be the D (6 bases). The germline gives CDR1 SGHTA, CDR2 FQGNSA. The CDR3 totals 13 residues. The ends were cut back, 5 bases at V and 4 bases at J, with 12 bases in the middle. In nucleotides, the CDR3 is TGTGCCAGCAGCGTAGGGGGTCTGTACGAGCAGTACTTC. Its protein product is CASSVGGLYEQYF. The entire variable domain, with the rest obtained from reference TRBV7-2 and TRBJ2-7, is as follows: GAGVSQSPSNKVTEKGKDVELRCDPISGHTALYWYRQSLGQGLEFLIYFQGNSAPDKSGLPSDRFSAERTGGSVSTLTIQRTQQEDSAVYLCASSVGGLYEQYFGPGTRLTVT.

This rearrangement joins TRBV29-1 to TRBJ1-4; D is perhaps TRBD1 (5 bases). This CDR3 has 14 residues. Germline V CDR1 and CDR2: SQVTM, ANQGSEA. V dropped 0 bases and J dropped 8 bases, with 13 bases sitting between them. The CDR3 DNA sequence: TGCAGCGTTGAAGACTCGGGGGGTAGAGAAAAACTGTTTTTT. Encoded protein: CSVEDSGGREKLFF.

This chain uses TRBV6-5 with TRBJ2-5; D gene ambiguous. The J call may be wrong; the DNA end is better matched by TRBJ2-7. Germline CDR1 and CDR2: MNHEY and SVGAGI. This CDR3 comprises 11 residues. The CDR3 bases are TGTGCCAGCAGGAGCTCCTACGAGCAGTACTTC. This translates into CASRSSYEQYF.

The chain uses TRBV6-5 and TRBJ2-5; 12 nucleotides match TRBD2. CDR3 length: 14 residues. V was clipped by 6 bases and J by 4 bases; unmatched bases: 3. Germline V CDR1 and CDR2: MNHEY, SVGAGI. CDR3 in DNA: TGTGCCAGCAGACTAGCGGGAGGCGCAGAGACCCAGTACTTC. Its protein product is CASRLAGGAETQYF.

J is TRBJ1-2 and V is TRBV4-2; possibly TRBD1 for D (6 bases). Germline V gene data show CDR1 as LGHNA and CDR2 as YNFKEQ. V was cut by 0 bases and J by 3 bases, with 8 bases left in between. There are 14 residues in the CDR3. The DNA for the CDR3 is TGTGCCAGCAGCCAAGATCAGGGGTACTATGGCTACACCTTC. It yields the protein CASSQDQGYYGYTF.